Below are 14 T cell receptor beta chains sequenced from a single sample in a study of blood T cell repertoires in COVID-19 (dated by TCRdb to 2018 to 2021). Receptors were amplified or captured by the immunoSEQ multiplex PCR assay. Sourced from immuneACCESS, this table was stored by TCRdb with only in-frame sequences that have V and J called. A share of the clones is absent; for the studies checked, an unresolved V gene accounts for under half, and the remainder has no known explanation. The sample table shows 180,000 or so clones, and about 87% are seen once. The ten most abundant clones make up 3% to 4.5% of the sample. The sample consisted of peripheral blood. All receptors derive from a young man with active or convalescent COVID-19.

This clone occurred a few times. The CDR3 loop is CASSEQQEQPQHF. In DNA, the CDR3 is TGTGCCAGCAGTGAGCAACAGGAACAGCCCCAGCATTTT. This chain connects TRBV12-3 or TRBV12-4 to TRBJ1-5; possible D gene TRBD1, 5 bases. CDR3 length: 13 residues. With 5 bases removed from V and 7 bases from J, the gap between germline ends came to 12 bases.

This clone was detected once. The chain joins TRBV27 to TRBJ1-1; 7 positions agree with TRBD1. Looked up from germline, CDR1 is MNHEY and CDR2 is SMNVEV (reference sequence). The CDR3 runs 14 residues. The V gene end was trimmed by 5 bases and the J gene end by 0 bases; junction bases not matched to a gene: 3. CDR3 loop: CASSPGTVNTEAFF. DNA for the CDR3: TGTGCCAGCAGTCCCGGGACAGTGAACACTGAAGCTTTCTTT.

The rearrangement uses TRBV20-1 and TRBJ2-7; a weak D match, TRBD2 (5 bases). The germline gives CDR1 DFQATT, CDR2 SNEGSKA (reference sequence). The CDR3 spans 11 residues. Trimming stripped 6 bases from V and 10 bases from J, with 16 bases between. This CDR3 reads CSAQITGVQYV. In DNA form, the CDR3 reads TGCAGTGCGCAGATAACCGGGGTCCAGTACGTC.

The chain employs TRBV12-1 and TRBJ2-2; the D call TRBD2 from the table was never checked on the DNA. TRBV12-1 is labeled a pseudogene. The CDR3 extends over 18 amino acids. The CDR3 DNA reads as TGTGCCACCGGGGGGGCACTAGCGGGACTTCTTCACACCGGGGAGCTGTTTTTT. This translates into CATGGALAGLLHTGELFF.

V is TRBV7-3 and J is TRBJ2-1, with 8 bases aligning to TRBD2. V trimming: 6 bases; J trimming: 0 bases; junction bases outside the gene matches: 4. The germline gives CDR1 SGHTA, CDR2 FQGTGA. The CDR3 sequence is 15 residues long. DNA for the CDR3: TGTGCCAGCAGGTCGAGCGGGAGCTCCTACAATGAGCAGTTCTTC. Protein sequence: CASRSSGSSYNEQFF. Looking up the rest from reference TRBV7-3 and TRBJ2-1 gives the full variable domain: GAGVSQTPSNKVTEKGKYVELRCDPISGHTALYWYRQSLGQGPEFLIYFQGTGAADDSGLPNDRFFAVRPEGSVSTLKIQRTERGDSAVYLCASRSSGSSYNEQFFGPGTRLTVL.

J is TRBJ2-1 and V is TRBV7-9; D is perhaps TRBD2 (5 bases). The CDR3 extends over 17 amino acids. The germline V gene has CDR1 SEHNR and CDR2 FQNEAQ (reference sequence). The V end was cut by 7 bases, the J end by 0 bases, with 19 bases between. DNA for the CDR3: TGTGCCAGCATCCCCAGTGGCGGGTACAGCTCCTACAATGAGCAGTTCTTC. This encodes CASIPSGGYSSYNEQFF.

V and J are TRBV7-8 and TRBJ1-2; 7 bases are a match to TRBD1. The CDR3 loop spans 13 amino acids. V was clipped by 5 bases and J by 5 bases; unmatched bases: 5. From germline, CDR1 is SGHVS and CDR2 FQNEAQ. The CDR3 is CASSRRTGYGYTF. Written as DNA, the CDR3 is TGTGCCAGCAGCCGAAGGACAGGATATGGCTACACCTTC.

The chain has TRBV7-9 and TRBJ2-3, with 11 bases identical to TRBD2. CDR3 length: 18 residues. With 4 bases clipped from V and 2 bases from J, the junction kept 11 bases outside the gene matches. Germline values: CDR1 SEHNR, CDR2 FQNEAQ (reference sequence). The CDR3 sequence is CASSSSFIAGGATDTQYF. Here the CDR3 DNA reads TGTGCCAGCAGCTCCTCCTTTATAGCGGGGGGGGCCACAGATACGCAGTATTTT.

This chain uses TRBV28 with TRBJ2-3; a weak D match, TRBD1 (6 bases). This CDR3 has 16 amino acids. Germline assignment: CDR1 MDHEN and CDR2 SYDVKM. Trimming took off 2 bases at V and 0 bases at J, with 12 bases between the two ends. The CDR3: CASSLGSGESTDTQYF. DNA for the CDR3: TGTGCCAGCAGTTTAGGGTCAGGGGAGAGCACAGATACGCAGTATTTT.

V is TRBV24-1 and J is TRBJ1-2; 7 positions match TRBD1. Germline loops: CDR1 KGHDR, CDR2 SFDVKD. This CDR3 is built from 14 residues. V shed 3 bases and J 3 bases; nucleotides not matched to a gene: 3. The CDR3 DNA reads TGTGCCACCAGTGATGCCGGGACAGACTATGGCTACACCTTC. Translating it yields CATSDAGTDYGYTF.

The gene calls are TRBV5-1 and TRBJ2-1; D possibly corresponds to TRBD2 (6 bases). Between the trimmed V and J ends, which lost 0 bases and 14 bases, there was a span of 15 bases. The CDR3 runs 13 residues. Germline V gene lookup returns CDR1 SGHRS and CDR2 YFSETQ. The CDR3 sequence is CASSLGGANEEFF. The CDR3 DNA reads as TGCGCCAGCAGCTTGGGCGGGGCAAACGAGGAGTTCTTC.

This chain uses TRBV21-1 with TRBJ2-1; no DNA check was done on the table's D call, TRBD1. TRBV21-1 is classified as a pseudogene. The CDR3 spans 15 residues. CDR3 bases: TGTGCCAGCAGCAAACCGGGACAGAGCTACAATGAGCAGTTCTTC. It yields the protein CASSKPGQSYNEQFF.

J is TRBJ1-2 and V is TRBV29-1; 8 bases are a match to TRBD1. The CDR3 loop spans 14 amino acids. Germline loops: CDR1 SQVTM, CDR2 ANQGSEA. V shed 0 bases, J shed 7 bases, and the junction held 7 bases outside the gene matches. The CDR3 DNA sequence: TGCAGCGTTGAAGATCCCTTTACAGGGGGTGGCTACACCTTC. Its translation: CSVEDPFTGGGYTF.

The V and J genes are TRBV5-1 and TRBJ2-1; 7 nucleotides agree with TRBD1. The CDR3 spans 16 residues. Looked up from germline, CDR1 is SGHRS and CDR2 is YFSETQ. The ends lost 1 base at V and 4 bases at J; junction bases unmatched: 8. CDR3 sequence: CASSLPDTTGYNEQFF. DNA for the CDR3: TGCGCCAGCAGCTTGCCTGATACGACAGGGTACAATGAGCAGTTCTTC.